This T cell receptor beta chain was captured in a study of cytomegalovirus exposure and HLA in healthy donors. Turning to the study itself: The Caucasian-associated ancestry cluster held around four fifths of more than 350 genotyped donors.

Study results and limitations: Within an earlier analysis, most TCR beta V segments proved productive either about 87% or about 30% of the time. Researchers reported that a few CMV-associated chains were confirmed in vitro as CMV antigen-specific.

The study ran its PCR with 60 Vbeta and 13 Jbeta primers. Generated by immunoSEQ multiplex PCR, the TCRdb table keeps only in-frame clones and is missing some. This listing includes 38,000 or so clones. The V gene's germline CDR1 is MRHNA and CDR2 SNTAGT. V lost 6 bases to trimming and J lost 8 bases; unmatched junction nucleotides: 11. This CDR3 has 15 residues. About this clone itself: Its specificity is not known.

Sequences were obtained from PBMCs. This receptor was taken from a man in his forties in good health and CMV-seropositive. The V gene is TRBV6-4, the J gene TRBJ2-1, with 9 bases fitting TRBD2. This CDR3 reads CASSFSGSKGDEQFF. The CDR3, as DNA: TGTGCCAGCAGCTTTAGCGGGAGTAAAGGGGATGAGCAGTTCTTC.